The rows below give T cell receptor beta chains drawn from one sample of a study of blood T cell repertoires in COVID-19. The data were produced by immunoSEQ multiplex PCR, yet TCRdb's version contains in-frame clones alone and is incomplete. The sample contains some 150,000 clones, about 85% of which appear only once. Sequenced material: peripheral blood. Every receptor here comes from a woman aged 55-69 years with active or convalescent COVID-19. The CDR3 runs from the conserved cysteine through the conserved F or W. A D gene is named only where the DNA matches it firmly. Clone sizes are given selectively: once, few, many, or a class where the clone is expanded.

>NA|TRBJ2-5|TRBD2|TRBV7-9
CASSFLAGVKETQYF
TGTGCCAGCAGCTTTTTAGCGGGGGTCAAAGAGACCCAGTACTTC
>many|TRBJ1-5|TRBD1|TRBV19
CASSNLQVRGLSNQPQHF
TGTGCCAGTAGCAACCTCCAAGTCAGGGGGCTTAGCAATCAGCCCCAGCATTTT
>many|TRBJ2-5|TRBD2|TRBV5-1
CASSTGLAGGLETQYF
TGCGCCAGCAGCACCGGACTAGCGGGGGGGCTTGAGACCCAGTACTTC
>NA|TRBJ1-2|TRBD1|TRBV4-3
CASSQPDRGERGSYTF
TGCGCCAGCAGCCAACCGGACAGGGGAGAGCGGGGTAGCTACACCTTC
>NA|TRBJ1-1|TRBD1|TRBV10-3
CAIRLTGVRDTEAFF
TGTGCCATCAGGTTAACAGGGGTGAGGGATACTGAAGCTTTCTTT
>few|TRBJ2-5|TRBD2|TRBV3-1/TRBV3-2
CASSHSGGGETQYF
TGTGCCAGCAGCCATAGCGGGGGCGGAGAGACCCAGTACTTC
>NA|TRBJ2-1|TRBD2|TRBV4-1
CASSLGLAGNEQFF
TGCGCCAGCAGCTTAGGACTAGCTGGCAATGAGCAGTTCTTC
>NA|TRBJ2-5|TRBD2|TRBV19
CASSIRRASGDQETQYF
TGTGCCAGTAGTATAAGGAGGGCTAGCGGGGACCAAGAGACCCAGTACTTC
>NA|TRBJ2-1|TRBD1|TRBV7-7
CASSLGTGGSYNEQFF
TGTGCTAGCAGCTTAGGGACAGGGGGTTCCTACAATGAGCAGTTCTTC
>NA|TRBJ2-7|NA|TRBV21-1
CASSKILAGGKSSYEQYF
TGTGCCAGCAGCAAAATACTAGCGGGGGGGAAGAGCTCCTACGAGCAGTACTTC
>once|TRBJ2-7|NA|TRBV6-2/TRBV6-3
CASSPAYEQYF
TGTGCCAGCAGTCCGGCCTACGAGCAGTACTTC
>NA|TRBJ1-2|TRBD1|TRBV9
CASSSPGQGYYGYTF
TGTGCCAGCAGCTCCCCGGGACAGGGATACTATGGCTACACCTTC
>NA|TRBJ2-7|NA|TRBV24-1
CATSDLRGEQYF
TGTGCCACCAGTGATTTGAGGGGAGAGCAGTACTTC
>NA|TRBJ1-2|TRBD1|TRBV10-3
CAISETRRGWMVRGYTF
TGTGCCATCAGTGAAACGCGCAGGGGGTGGATGGTTCGGGGCTACACCTTC
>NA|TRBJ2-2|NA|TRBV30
CAWRAETTLTGELFF
TGTGCCTGGAGGGCCGAGACTACACTCACCGGGGAGCTGTTTTTT
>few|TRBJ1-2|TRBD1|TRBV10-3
CAISESGTGGNGYTF
TGTGCCATCAGTGAGTCCGGGACAGGGGGTAATGGCTACACCTTC
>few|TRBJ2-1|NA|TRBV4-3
CASSQDRGTGDEQFF
TGCGCCAGCAGCCAAGACCGAGGGACGGGGGATGAGCAGTTCTTC
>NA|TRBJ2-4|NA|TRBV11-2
CASSATRLASAKNIQYF
TGTGCCAGCAGCGCCACGAGGCTAGCTTCGGCCAAAAACATTCAGTACTTC
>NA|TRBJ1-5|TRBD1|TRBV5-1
CASRYGTGDQPQHF
TGCGCCAGCAGATATGGGACAGGGGATCAGCCCCAGCATTTT
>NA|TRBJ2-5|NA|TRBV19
CASRSTGSGGETQYF
TGTGCCAGTAGGTCAACAGGGAGCGGCGGAGAGACCCAGTACTTC
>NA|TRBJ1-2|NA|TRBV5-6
CASSLVQEGGYTF
TGTGCCAGCAGCCTAGTACAGGAGGGTGGCTACACCTTC
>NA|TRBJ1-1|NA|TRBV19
CASNRGEGTSEAFF
TGTGCCAGTAATCGGGGGGAAGGGACATCTGAAGCTTTCTTT
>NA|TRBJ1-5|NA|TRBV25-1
CASSAAYSNQPQHF
TGTGCCAGCAGTGCAGCGTATAGCAATCAGCCCCAGCATTTT